This TCR beta chain comes out of a study of T cell changes during pregnancy in multiple sclerosis. Clones were read by immunoSEQ multiplex PCR, and TCRdb kept only the in-frame ones, dropping some. The table lists 50,000 or so clones, around 90% of them singletons, with about 0.28% in the top ten. Looked up from germline, CDR1 is SGHNT and CDR2 is YYREEE (reference sequence). V was cut by 1 base and J by 8 bases, with 7 bases left in between. The CDR3 has 12 residues. The J gene is TRBJ2-1, the V gene TRBV5-4; D is undetermined. This receptor was taken from a female donor with multiple sclerosis, enrolled in a pregnancy study. The sample in question was CD4+ T cells from peripheral blood mononuclear cells, obtained in the second trimester of pregnancy. Here the CDR3 reads CASSLSGYEQFF. The CDR3 DNA follows: TGTGCCAGCAGCTTGTCCGGGTATGAGCAGTTCTTC.